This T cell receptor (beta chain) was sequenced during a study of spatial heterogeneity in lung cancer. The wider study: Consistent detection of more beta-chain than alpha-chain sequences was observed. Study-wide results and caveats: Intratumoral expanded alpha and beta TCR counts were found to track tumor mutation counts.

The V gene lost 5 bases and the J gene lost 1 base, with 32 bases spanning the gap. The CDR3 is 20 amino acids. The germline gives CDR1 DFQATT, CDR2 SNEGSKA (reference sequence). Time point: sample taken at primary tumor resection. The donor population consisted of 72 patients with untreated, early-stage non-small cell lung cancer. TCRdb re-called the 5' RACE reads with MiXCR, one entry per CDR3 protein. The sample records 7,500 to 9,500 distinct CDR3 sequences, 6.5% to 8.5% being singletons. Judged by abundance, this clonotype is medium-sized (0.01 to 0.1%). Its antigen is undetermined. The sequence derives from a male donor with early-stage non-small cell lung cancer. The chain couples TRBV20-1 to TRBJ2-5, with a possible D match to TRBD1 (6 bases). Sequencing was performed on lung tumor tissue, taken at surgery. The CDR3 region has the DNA TGCAGTGCTTTTAGCCGGCGGACACTGGAGGTCCAGGGGATCCAAGAGACCCAGTACTTC. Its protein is CSAFSRRTLEVQGIQETQYF.